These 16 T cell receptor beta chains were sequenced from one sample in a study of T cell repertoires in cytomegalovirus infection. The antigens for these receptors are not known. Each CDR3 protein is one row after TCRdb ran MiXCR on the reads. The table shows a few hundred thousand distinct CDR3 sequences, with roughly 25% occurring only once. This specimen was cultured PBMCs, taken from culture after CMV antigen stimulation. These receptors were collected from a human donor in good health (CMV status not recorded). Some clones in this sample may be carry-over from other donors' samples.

The CDR3 protein is CASSQRIAGDQSNQPQHF. In nucleotides, the CDR3 is TGCGCCAGCAGTCAACGTATCGCGGGAGACCAGAGCAATCAGCCCCAGCATTTT. This rearrangement joins TRBV23-1 to TRBJ1-5; D is undetermined. TRBV23-1 is labeled an ORF, and its function is uncertain. CDR3 length: 18 residues. Between the trimmed V and J ends, which lost 2 bases and 1 base, there was a span of 18 bases.

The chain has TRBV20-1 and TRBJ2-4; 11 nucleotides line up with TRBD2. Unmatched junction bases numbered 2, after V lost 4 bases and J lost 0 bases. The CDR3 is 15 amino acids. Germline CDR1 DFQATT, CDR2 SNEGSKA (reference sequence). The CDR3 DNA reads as TGCAGTGCTAACCTAGCGGGGGGAGCCAAAAACATTCAGTACTTC. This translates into CSANLAGGAKNIQYF.

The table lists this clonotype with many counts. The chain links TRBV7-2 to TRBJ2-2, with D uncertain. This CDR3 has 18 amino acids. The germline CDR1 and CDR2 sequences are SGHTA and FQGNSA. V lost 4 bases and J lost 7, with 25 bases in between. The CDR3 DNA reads TGTGCCAGCAGCTACTGGGCTTGGCTACCCAGTCCCCACGGGGAGCTGTTTTTT. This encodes CASSYWAWLPSPHGELFF.

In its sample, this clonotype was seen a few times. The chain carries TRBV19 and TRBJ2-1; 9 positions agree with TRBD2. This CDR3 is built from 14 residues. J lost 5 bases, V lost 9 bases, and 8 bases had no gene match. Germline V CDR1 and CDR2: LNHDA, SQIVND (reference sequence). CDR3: CASIQAGGHNEQFF. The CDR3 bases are TGTGCCAGCATACAGGCGGGAGGGCACAATGAGCAGTTCTTC.

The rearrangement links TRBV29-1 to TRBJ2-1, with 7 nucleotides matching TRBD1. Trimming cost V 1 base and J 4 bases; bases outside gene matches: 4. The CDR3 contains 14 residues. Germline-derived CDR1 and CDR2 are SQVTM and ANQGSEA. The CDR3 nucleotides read TGCAGCGTTGAAGGACAGGGTTTGTACAATGAGCAGTTCTTC. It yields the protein CSVEGQGLYNEQFF.

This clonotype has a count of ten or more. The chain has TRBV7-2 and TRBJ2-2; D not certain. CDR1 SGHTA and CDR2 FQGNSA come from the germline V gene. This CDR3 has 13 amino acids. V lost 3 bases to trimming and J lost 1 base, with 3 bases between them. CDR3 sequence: CASSFRNTGELFF. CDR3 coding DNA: TGTGCCAGCAGCTTCAGGAACACCGGGGAGCTGTTTTTT.

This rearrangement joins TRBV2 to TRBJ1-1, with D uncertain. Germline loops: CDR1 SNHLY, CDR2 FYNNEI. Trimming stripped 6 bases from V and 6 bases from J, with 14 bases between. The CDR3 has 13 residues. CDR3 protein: CASSDQEGAEAFF. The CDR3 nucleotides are TGTGCCAGCAGCGACCAGGAAGGAGCTGAAGCTTTCTTT.

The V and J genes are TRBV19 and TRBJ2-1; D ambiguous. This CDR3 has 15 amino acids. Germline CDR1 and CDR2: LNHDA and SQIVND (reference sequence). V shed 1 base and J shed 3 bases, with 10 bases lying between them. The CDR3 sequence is CASSIGADFYNEQFF. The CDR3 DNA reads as TGTGCCAGTAGTATAGGAGCAGATTTCTACAATGAGCAGTTCTTC. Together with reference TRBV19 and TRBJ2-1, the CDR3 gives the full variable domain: DGGITQSPKYLFRKEGQNVTLSCEQNLNHDAMYWYRQDPGQGLRLIYYSQIVNDFQKGDIAEGYSVSREKKESFPLTVTSAQKNPTAFYLCASSIGADFYNEQFFGPGTRLTVL.

CDR3 residues: CASSYKYNEQFF. In DNA form, the CDR3 reads TGTGCCAGCAGTTATAAGTACAATGAGCAGTTCTTC. The chain is built from TRBV6-2 or TRBV6-3 and TRBJ2-1; D remains unclear. CDR1 is MNHEY, CDR2 SVGEGT, per germline. CDR3 length equals 12 residues. V was shortened by 3 bases and J by 4 bases, with 4 bases between the two germline ends.

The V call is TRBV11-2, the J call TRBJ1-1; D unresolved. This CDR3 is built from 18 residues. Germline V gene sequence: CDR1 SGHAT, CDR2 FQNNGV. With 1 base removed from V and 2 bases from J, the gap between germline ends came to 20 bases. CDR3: CASSLAGSSPPTNTEAFF. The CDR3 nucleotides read TGTGCCAGCAGCTTAGCTGGCAGTTCCCCTCCCACAAACACTGAAGCTTTCTTT.

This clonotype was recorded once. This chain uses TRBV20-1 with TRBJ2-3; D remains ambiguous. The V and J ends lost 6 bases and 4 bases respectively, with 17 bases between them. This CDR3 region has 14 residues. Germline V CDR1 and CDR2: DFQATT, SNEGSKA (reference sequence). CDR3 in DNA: TGCAGTGCCGAGCTAGACGGTCGGGCAGATACGCAGTATTTT. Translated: CSAELDGRADTQYF.

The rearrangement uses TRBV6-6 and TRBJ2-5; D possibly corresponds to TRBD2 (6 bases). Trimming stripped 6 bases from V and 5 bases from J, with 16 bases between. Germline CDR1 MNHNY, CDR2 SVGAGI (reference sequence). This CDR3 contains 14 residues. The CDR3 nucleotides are TGTGCCAGCAGCCCACGTAGGAGCGGGGAGACCCAGTACTTC. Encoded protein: CASSPRRSGETQYF.

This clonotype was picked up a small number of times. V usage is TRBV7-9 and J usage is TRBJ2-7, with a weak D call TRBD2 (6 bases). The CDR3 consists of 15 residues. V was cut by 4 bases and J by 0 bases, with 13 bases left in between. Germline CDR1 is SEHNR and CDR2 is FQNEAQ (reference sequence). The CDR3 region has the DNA TGTGCCAGCAGCTGGGTAATGGGGGGCTCCTACGAGCAGTACTTC. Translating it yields CASSWVMGGSYEQYF.

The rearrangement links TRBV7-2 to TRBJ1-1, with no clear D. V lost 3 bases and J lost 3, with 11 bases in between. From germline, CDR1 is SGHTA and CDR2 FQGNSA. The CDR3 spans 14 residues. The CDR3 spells CASSFFGRDTEAFF. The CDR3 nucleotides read TGTGCCAGCAGCTTTTTCGGCCGGGACACTGAAGCTTTCTTT.

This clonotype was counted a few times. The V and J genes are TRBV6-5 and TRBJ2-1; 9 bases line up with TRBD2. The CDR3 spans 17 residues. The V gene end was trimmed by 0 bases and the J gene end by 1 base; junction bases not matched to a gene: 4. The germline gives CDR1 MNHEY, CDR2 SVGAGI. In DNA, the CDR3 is TGTGCCAGCAGTTACTCGAATGGACTAGCGTCCTACAATGAGCAGTTCTTC. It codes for CASSYSNGLASYNEQFF.

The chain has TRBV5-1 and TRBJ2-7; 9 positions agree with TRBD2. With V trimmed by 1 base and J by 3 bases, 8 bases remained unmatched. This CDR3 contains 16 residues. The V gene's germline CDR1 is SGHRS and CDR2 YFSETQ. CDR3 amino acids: CASSLSQGGRDYEQYF. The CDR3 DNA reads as TGCGCCAGCAGCTTGTCACAGGGCGGGAGGGACTACGAGCAGTACTTC.